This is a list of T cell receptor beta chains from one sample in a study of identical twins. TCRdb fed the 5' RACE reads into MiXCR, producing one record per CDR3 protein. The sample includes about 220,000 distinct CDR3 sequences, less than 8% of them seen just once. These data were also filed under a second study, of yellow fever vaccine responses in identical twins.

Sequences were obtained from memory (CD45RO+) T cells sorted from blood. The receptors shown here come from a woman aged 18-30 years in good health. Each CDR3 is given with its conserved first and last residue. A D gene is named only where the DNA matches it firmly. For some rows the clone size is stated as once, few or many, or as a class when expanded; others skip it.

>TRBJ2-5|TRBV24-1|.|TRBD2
CATSDFPTSGVETQYF
TGTGCCACCAGTGATTTCCCGACTAGCGGGGTGGAGACCCAGTACTTC
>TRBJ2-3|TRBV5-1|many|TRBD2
CASSLTGRADTQYF
TGCGCCAGCAGCTTGACCGGGAGGGCCGATACGCAGTATTTT
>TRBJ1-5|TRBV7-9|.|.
CASSSTQGGPDQPQHF
TGTGCCAGCAGCTCCACCCAGGGAGGTCCGGATCAGCCCCAGCATTTT
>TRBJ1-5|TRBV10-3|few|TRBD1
CAIRPGQGNQPQHF
TGTGCCATCAGGCCGGGACAGGGGAATCAGCCCCAGCATTTT
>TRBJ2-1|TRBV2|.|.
CASSPDIRTYNEQFF
TGTGCCAGCAGTCCGGACATCAGAACCTACAATGAGCAGTTCTTC
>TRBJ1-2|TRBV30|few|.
CAWSGGTGFDGYTF
TGTGCCTGGAGTGGGGGCACAGGGTTCGATGGCTACACCTTC
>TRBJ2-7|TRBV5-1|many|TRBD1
CASSLGQGDYEQYF
TGCGCCAGCAGCTTGGGACAGGGGGACTACGAGCAGTACTTC
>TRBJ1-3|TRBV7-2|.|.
CASSWTAQGNTIYF
TGTGCCAGCAGCTGGACAGCTCAAGGAAACACCATATATTTT
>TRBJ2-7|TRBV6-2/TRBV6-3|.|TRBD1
CASSFAGTAYEQYF
TGTGCCAGCAGTTTCGCCGGGACAGCCTACGAGCAGTACTTC
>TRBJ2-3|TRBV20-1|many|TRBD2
CSASFSGGLTDTQYF
TGCAGTGCTAGCTTTAGCGGGGGCCTTACAGATACGCAGTATTTT
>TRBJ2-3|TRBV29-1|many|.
CSVTELTDTQYF
TGCAGTGTTACGGAACTCACAGATACGCAGTATTTT
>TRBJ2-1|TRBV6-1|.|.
CASTEKRYNEQFF
TGTGCCAGCACCGAGAAGCGATACAATGAGCAGTTCTTC
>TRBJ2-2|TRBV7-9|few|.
CASSSTGPGELFF
TGTGCCAGCAGCTCGACAGGCCCCGGGGAGCTGTTTTTT
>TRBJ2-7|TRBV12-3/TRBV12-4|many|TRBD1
CASSGSVGQLYEQYF
TGTGCCAGCAGCGGGTCCGTGGGACAGCTCTACGAGCAGTACTTC
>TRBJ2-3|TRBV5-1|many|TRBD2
CASSLETSGGRILADTQYF
TGCGCCAGCAGCTTGGAGACTAGCGGGGGGAGAATTCTTGCAGATACGCAGTATTTT
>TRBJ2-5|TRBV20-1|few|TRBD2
CSARTGTSSEETQYF
TGCAGTGCTAGAACCGGGACTAGCAGTGAGGAGACCCAGTACTTC
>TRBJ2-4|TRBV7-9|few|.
CASSSAGGGPAKNIQYF
TGTGCCAGCAGCTCCGCGGGTGGGGGCCCGGCCAAAAACATTCAGTACTTC
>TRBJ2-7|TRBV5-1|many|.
CASSLAVASYEQYF
TGCGCCAGCAGCTTGGCTGTTGCTTCCTACGAGCAGTACTTC
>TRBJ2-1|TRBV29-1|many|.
CSVEYNEQFF
TGCAGCGTCGAATACAATGAGCAGTTCTTC
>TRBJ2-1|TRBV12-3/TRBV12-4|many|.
CASNRMGPHNEQFF
TGTGCCAGCAACAGAATGGGGCCCCACAATGAGCAGTTCTTC
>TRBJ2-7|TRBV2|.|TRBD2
CASSEVLIAGGTYEQYF
TGTGCCAGCAGTGAAGTCCTGATAGCGGGGGGGACCTACGAGCAGTACTTC
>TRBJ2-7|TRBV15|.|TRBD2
CATSRERGDSYEQYF
TGTGCCACCAGCAGAGAGCGGGGGGATTCCTACGAGCAGTACTTC
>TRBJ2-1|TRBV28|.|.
CASRGGGGYNEQFF
TGTGCCAGCAGGGGGGGAGGGGGCTACAATGAGCAGTTCTTC
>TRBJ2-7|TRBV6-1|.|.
CASSRDKQGFPYEQYF
TGTGCCAGCAGTCGGGATAAGCAAGGATTCCCCTACGAGCAGTACTTC
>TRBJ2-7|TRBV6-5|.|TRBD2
CASSYILGLAGSPTYEQYF
TGTGCCAGCAGTTATATCTTGGGACTAGCGGGTTCCCCCACCTACGAGCAGTACTTC
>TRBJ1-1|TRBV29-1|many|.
CSVHRGANTEAFF
TGCAGCGTCCATAGGGGGGCGAACACTGAAGCTTTCTTT
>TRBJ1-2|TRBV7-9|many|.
CASTREGQPNYTF
TGTGCCAGCACCCGAGAGGGTCAGCCAAACTACACCTTC
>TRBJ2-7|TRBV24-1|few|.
CATSDRRTGPYEQYF
TGTGCCACCAGTGACCGAAGGACGGGCCCCTACGAGCAGTACTTC
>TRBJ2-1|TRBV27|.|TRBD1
CASSRLQGAGVYNEQFF
TGTGCCAGCAGTCGACTACAGGGGGCTGGGGTCTACAATGAGCAGTTCTTC
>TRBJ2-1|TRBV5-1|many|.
CASSLAPGPGGINEQFF
TGCGCCAGCAGCTTGGCCCCGGGCCCTGGCGGAATCAATGAGCAGTTCTTC
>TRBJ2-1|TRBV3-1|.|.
CASSQSPSVSEQFF
TGTGCCAGCAGCCAAAGCCCTAGCGTTAGTGAGCAGTTCTTC
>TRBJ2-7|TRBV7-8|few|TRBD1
CASSPTAGTADYEQYF
TGTGCCAGCAGCCCTACCGCCGGGACAGCCGACTACGAGCAGTACTTC
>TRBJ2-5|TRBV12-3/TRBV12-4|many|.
CAGSRGQQETQYF
TGTGCCGGCAGTCGGGGGCAACAAGAGACCCAGTACTTC
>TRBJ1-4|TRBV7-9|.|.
CASSVVGGSGFDEKLFF
TGTGCCAGCAGCGTCGTAGGGGGTAGCGGATTTGATGAAAAACTGTTTTTT
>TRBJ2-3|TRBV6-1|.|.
CASGIASTDTQYF
TGTGCCAGCGGGATAGCTAGCACAGATACGCAGTATTTT